This T cell receptor (beta chain) is from a study of cytomegalovirus exposure and HLA in healthy donors. Repertoires were generated with immunoSEQ multiplex PCR, while TCRdb's copy carries only in-frame clones and drops some. The sample consists of tens of thousands of clones, around 95% of them appearing once. Germline lookup yields CDR1 SGHTA and CDR2 FQGNSA. The CDR3 has 15 amino acids. The V and J ends lost 0 bases and 7 bases respectively, with 10 bases between them. The sequenced sample consisted of PBMCs. This receptor was obtained from a woman younger than 35 in good health and CMV-seronegative. The chain links TRBV7-2 to TRBJ1-6; no firm D call. CDR3 coding DNA: TGTGCCAGCAGCTTAGCGGGCCAGGTGAATTCACCCCTCCACTTT. As protein: CASSLAGQVNSPLHF. The entire variable domain, with the rest obtained from reference TRBV7-2 and TRBJ1-6, is as follows: GAGVSQSPSNKVTEKGKDVELRCDPISGHTALYWYRQSLGQGLEFLIYFQGNSAPDKSGLPSDRFSAERTGGSVSTLTIQRTQQEDSAVYLCASSLAGQVNSPLHFGNGTRLTVT.